A single sample gave rise to the 25 T cell receptor beta chains below, sequenced in a study of T cells in Graves' hyperthyroidism and ophthalmopathy. TCR beta CDR3 regions were amplified from RNA. The HTBI set primed first-round TCR CDR3 RT-PCR. From the multiplex PCR reads, TCRdb called clonotypes with MiXCR, one entry per CDR3 protein. Here the sample spans around 270,000 distinct CDR3 sequences, roughly 19% being singletons. Specimen: blood. Receptor source: a man between 45 and 60 years old with Graves' ophthalmopathy.

A single count supports this clonotype. The chain carries TRBV9 and TRBJ2-2; D not certain. V lost 2 bases and J lost 6, with 8 bases in between. The CDR3 has 13 residues. The germline gives CDR1 SGDLS, CDR2 YYNGEE. The CDR3 is CASSVDLPGELFF. The CDR3 coding sequence is TGTGCCAGCAGCGTGGACCTGCCCGGGGAGCTGTTTTTT. Based on the CDR3 plus reference TRBV9 and TRBJ2-2, the full variable domain is DSGVTQTPKHLITATGQRVTLRCSPRSGDLSVYWYQQSLDQGLQFLIQYYNGEERAKGNILERFSAQQFPDLHSELNLSSLELGDSALYFCASSVDLPGELFFGEGSRLTVL.

Ten or more counts support this clonotype. The genes are TRBV7-9 and TRBJ2-7, with no clear D. The V end lost 5 bases, the J end lost 0 bases, and 8 bases lay between the germline ends. The CDR3 contains 13 residues. Per germline, CDR1 SEHNR and CDR2 FQNEAQ (reference sequence). Here the CDR3 reads CASSPSFSYEQYF. The CDR3 bases are TGTGCCAGCAGCCCGTCCTTCTCCTACGAGCAGTACTTC.

In its sample, this clonotype was seen many times. This chain's CDR3 is CASSQGTLNEQFF. CDR3 coding DNA: TGCGCCAGCAGCCAAGGGACTCTAAATGAGCAGTTCTTC. The rearrangement joins TRBV5-1 to TRBJ2-1; TRBD2 might be the D (6 bases). The CDR3 extends over 13 amino acids. Per germline, CDR1 SGHRS and CDR2 YFSETQ. With 4 bases removed from V and 7 bases from J, the gap between germline ends came to 12 bases.

This clonotype was recorded at least ten times. This chain uses TRBV28 with TRBJ2-1, with TRBD2 matching 10 bases. Germline V gives CDR1 MDHEN, CDR2 SYDVKM. This CDR3 is 13 amino acids long. V was clipped by 11 bases and J by 7 bases; unmatched bases: 8. The CDR3 spells CAAGASGSNEQFF. CDR3 coding DNA: TGTGCCGCAGGGGCTAGCGGGAGTAATGAGCAGTTCTTC.

This clonotype has just one count. V is TRBV28 and J is TRBJ1-4; D call uncertain. The V gene lost 4 bases and the J gene lost 3 bases, with 12 bases spanning the gap. This CDR3 is 15 amino acids long. Germline V gene sequence: CDR1 MDHEN, CDR2 SYDVKM. The CDR3 loop reads CASSSWGMANEKLFF. In DNA, the CDR3 is TGTGCCAGCAGTTCGTGGGGTATGGCTAATGAAAAACTGTTTTTT.

This clonotype was counted only a few times. The gene calls are TRBV5-6 and TRBJ1-5; 9 bases match TRBD1. Germline-derived CDR1 and CDR2 are SGHDT and YYEEEE. With V trimmed by 4 bases and J by 7 bases, 9 bases remained unmatched. The CDR3 loop spans 15 amino acids. Written as DNA, the CDR3 is TGTGCCAGCAGCCTCGGGACAGGGACACAGCAGCCCCAGCATTTT. Translated: CASSLGTGTQQPQHF.

There are many counts of this clonotype. This chain joins TRBV3-1 and TRBJ2-5; 12 nucleotides agree with TRBD2. Germline-derived CDR1 and CDR2 are LGHDT and YNNKEL (reference sequence). V was clipped by 4 bases and J by 0 bases; unmatched bases: 6. CDR3 length: 17 residues. The CDR3 sequence is CASSPIRTSGNQETQYF. As DNA, the CDR3 is TGTGCCAGCAGCCCAATCAGGACTAGCGGGAACCAAGAGACCCAGTACTTC.

The table lists this clonotype with many counts. This chain uses TRBV2 with TRBJ1-3, with D perhaps matching TRBD1 (5 bases). CDR3 length equals 15 residues. Germline loops: CDR1 SNHLY, CDR2 FYNNEI. Deletions cut 3 bases from V and 0 bases from J, with 9 bases between. The CDR3 region has the DNA TGTGCCAGCAGTGACGGGACCGGCTCTGGAAACACCATATATTTT. This gives the protein CASSDGTGSGNTIYF.

The V and J genes are TRBV29-1 and TRBJ1-2; no reliable D call. The CDR3 totals 13 residues. Looked up from germline, CDR1 is SQVTM and CDR2 is ANQGSEA. Trimming took 3 bases from V and 8 from J, leaving 16 bases between them. In DNA, the CDR3 is TGCAGCGTTGATGGTCGAGGAGAGGGCGGCTACACCTTC. Protein: CSVDGRGEGGYTF.

This clonotype turned up a few times. The V and J genes are TRBV27 and TRBJ1-5; possible D gene TRBD1, 5 bases. Germline CDR1 MNHEY, CDR2 SMNVEV (reference sequence). V gave up 4 bases and J gave up 4 bases, with 14 bases separating them. The CDR3 has 15 amino acids. In DNA, the CDR3 is TGTGCCAGCAGTTGGTCGGCAGGGAATAATCAGCCCCAGCATTTT. This gives the protein CASSWSAGNNQPQHF.

This clonotype has more than one count but fewer than ten. The V and J genes are TRBV10-3 and TRBJ1-5, with a possible D match to TRBD1 (6 bases). V was clipped by 10 bases and J by 0 bases, with 19 bases between them. Germline values: CDR1 ENHRY, CDR2 SYGVKD. This CDR3 spans 16 amino acids. CDR3 protein: CATSVDRFNSNQPQHF. The CDR3 DNA sequence: TGTGCCACATCAGTGGACAGATTCAATAGCAATCAGCCCCAGCATTTT.

This clonotype was detected a few times. The chain carries TRBV24-1 and TRBJ1-1; no definite D call. The V end was cut by 3 bases, the J end by 2 bases, with 9 bases between. CDR3 length equals 14 residues. CDR1 is KGHDR and CDR2 is SFDVKD in the germline V gene. In DNA, the CDR3 is TGTGCCACCAGTGATGCCAGGTTAAACACTGAAGCTTTCTTT. Its translation: CATSDARLNTEAFF.

This clonotype was counted many times. The chain joins TRBV20-1 to TRBJ2-7, with TRBD2 as a possible D gene (5 bases). Germline values: CDR1 DFQATT, CDR2 SNEGSKA (reference sequence). The V and J ends lost 0 bases and 1 base respectively, with 16 bases between them. The CDR3 is made up of 16 amino acids. The CDR3 sequence is CSARDQLRGRSYEQYF. The DNA for the CDR3 is TGCAGTGCTAGAGATCAACTCCGGGGAAGGTCCTACGAGCAGTACTTC.

This clonotype has a handful of counts. The CDR3 region is CASSENGGYQPQHF. CDR3 sequence (DNA): TGTGCCAGCAGTGAGAATGGTGGATATCAGCCCCAGCATTTT. The chain couples TRBV6-1 to TRBJ1-5; D unclear. CDR3 length equals 14 residues. CDR1 and CDR2 from the germline V gene are MNHNS and SASEGT. V lost 3 bases and J 5 bases, leaving 11 bases between the germline ends.

This clonotype was seen a few times. Here the CDR3 reads CATSETGSKLKTQYF. The CDR3, as DNA: TGTGCCACCAGTGAAACAGGGTCTAAATTAAAGACCCAGTACTTC. The chain combines TRBV24-1 with TRBJ2-5; D might be TRBD1 (6 bases). V was pared by 4 bases and J by 6 bases, with 17 bases between. CDR3 length: 15 amino acids. CDR1 and CDR2 (germline): KGHDR, SFDVKD.

The chain joins TRBV20-1 to TRBJ1-5, with D possibly matching TRBD1 (6 bases). V lost 2 bases and J lost 3, with 11 bases in between. The CDR3 runs to 14 residues. The germline V gene encodes CDR1 DFQATT and CDR2 SNEGSKA (reference sequence). The CDR3 DNA reads TGCAGTGCTAGATCGGGGGGCTACAATCAGCCCCAGCATTTT. Protein sequence: CSARSGGYNQPQHF.

This clonotype was picked up a small number of times. This chain connects TRBV6-1 to TRBJ2-7, with 9 bases identical to TRBD1. CDR1 MNHNS and CDR2 SASEGT come from the germline V gene. V shed 3 bases, J shed 1 base, and the junction held 7 bases outside the gene matches. This CDR3 comprises 16 residues. As DNA, the CDR3 is TGTGCCAGCAGTGAGTCTTTAGGGACAGGGTCCTACGAGCAGTACTTC. Translating it yields CASSESLGTGSYEQYF.

This clonotype showed up just a few times. The V and J genes are TRBV6-2 or TRBV6-3 and TRBJ2-5; 7 bases are shared with TRBD2. Germline V lookup: CDR1 MNHEY, CDR2 SVGEGT. V gave up 6 bases and J gave up 1 base; unmatched junction bases: 11. The CDR3 loop spans 16 amino acids. The CDR3 sequence is CASSLAGAGIQETQYF. The CDR3 DNA reads as TGTGCCAGCAGCCTCGCAGGAGCGGGGATCCAAGAGACCCAGTACTTC.

This clonotype was counted a few times. V is TRBV7-8 and J is TRBJ2-1; D remains unclear. Deletions cut 5 bases from V and 4 bases from J, with 12 bases between. The germline V gene has CDR1 SGHVS and CDR2 FQNEAQ. CDR3 length: 14 amino acids. The CDR3 here is CASSPLRTYNEQFF. The DNA for the CDR3 is TGTGCCAGCAGCCCTCTAAGAACGTACAATGAGCAGTTCTTC.

In this sample, this clonotype turned up a few times. The rearrangement uses TRBV9 and TRBJ2-7, with TRBD1 as a possible D gene (5 bases). Germline loops: CDR1 SGDLS, CDR2 YYNGEE. The CDR3 consists of 14 residues. Trimming shortened V by 3 bases and J by 2 bases, and 12 bases separated the two germline ends. The CDR3 DNA sequence: TGTGCCAGCAGCGCGTCGACAGAAACCTACGAGCAGTACTTC. Its protein product is CASSASTETYEQYF.

In this sample, this clonotype turned up many times. This sequence joins TRBV18 and TRBJ2-7; 7 bases match TRBD2. V shed 2 bases, J shed 3 bases, and the junction held 4 bases outside the gene matches. Germline V gene sequence: CDR1 KGHSH, CDR2 LQKENI. The CDR3 runs 14 residues. The CDR3 loop is CASSPGSGLYEQYF. Here the CDR3 DNA reads TGTGCCAGCTCACCAGGTAGCGGGCTCTACGAGCAGTACTTC.

Many counts were recorded for this clonotype. This chain links TRBV20-1 with TRBJ2-3, with 7 bases lining up with TRBD1. The CDR3 has 12 amino acids. Germline CDR1 is DFQATT and CDR2 is SNEGSKA (reference sequence). The CDR3 DNA sequence: TGCAGCGGGACAGAAGGCACAGATACGCAGTATTTT. Its translation: CSGTEGTDTQYF.

This clonotype was detected a few times. The CDR3 loop is CATSDYRDRGGIQYF. The CDR3 nucleotides are TGTGCCACCAGTGACTACCGGGACAGGGGTGGGATTCAGTACTTC. The V gene is TRBV24-1, the J gene TRBJ2-4, with TRBD1 matching over 10 bases. This CDR3 comprises 15 residues. Trimming at V came to 4 bases and at J to 10 bases, leaving 9 bases not matched to a gene. Germline-derived CDR1 and CDR2 are KGHDR and SFDVKD.

At least ten counts were recorded for this clonotype. The chain has TRBV4-1 and TRBJ2-3; the match to TRBD1 covers 8 bases. Germline CDR1 MGHRA, CDR2 YSYEKL. CDR3 size: 17 residues. Trimming took 8 bases from V and 4 from J; bases not matched to a gene: 17. The CDR3 is CASGRPNGQGAPDTQYF. In nucleotides, the CDR3 is TGCGCCAGCGGTCGTCCTAATGGCCAGGGGGCTCCAGATACGCAGTATTTT.

The rearrangement joins TRBV5-1 to TRBJ1-1, with unresolved D. CDR1 is SGHRS and CDR2 is YFSETQ in the germline V gene. V dropped 7 bases and J dropped 2 bases, with 15 bases sitting between them. CDR3 length: 14 amino acids. For the CDR3, the DNA is TGCGCCAGCGGCGCCACCCCGCGAAACACTGAAGCTTTCTTT. This codes for CASGATPRNTEAFF.